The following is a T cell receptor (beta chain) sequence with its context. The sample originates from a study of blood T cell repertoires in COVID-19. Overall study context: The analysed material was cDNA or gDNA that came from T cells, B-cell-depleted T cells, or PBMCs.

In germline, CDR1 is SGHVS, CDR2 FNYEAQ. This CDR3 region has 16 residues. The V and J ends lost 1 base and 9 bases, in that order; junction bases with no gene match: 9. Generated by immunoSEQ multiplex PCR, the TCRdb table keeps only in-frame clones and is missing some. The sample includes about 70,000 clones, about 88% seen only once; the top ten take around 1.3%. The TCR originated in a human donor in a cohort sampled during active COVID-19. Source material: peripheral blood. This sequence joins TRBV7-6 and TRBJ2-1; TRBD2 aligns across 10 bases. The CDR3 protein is CASSLESSGSGFEQFF. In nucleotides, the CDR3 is TGTGCCAGCAGCTTAGAGTCTAGCGGGAGTGGTTTTGAGCAGTTCTTC. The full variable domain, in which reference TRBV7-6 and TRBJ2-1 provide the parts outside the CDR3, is GAGVSQSPRYKVTKRGQDVALRCDPISGHVSLYWYRQALGQGPEFLTYFNYEAQQDKSGLPNDRFSAERPEGSISTLTIQRTEQRDSAMYRCASSLESSGSGFEQFFGPGTRLTVL.